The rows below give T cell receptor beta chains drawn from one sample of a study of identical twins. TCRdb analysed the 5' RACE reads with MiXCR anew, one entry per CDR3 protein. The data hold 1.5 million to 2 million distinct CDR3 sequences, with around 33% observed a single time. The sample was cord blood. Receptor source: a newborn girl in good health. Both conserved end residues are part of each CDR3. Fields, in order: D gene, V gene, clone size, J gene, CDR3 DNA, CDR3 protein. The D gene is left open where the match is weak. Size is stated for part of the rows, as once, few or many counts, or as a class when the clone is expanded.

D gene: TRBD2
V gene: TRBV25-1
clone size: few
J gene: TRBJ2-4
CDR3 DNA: TGTGCCAGCAGTGAAACTAGCGGGGGAAACATTCAGTACTTC
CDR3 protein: CASSETSGGNIQYF

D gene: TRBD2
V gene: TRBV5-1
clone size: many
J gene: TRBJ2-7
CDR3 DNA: TGTGCCAGCAGTTTAGCGGGAGGGGGCAATGAGCAGTACTTC
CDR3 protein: CASSLAGGGNEQYF

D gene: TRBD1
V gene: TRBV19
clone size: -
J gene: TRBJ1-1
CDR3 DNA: TGTGCCAGTAGTACGCCGGACAGGGGGCGCGAGGCTTTCTTT
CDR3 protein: CASSTPDRGREAFF

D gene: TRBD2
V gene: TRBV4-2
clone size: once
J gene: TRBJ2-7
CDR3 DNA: TGTGCCAGCAGCCATGATTTGGGGCGGGAGAGGTACGAGCAGTACTTC
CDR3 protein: CASSHDLGRERYEQYF

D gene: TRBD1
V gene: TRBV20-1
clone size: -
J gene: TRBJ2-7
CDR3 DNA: TGCAGTGCTGTGGACAGGTACGAGCAGTACTTC
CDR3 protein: CSAVDRYEQYF

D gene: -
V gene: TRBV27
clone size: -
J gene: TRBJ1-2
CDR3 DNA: TGTGCCAGCAATAAGGGGAACTATGGCTACACCTTC
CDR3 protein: CASNKGNYGYTF

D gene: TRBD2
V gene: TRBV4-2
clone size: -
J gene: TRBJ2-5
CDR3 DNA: TGTGCCAGCAGCCAAGCTCCAACTAGCGGGAGTAGGGAGACCCAGTACTTC
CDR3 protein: CASSQAPTSGSRETQYF

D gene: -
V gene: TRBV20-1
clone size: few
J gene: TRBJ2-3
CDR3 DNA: TGCAGTGCTAGTACCCCTTCTATTGCAGATACGCAGTATTTT
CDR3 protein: CSASTPSIADTQYF

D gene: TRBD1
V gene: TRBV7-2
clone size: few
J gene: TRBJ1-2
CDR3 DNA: TGTGCCAGCAGCTTACCCAGGGGGCAAGGGGGCTACACCTTC
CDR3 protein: CASSLPRGQGGYTF

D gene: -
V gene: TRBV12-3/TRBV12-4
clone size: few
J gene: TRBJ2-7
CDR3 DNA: TGTGCCAGCACCCTGACCGGAAGCTCCTACGAGCAGTACTTC
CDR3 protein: CASTLTGSSYEQYF

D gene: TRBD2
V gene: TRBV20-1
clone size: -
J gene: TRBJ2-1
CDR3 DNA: TGCAGTGCCTCACCGGGACTAGCGGGTAGCTCCTACAATGAGCAGTTCTTC
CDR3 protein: CSASPGLAGSSYNEQFF

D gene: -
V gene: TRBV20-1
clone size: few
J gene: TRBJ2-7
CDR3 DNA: TGCAGTGCTATCTCGAAAGGAGGACCCGTGAACTACGAGCAGTACTTC
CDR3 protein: CSAISKGGPVNYEQYF

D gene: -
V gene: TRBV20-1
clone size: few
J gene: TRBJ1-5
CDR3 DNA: TGCAGTGCTAGAGTGGGGGCCAATCAGCCCCAGCATTTT
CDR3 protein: CSARVGANQPQHF

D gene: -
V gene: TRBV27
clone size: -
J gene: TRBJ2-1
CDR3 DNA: TGTGCCAGCAGTGTGGGTAACAATGAGCAGTTCTTC
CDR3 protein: CASSVGNNEQFF

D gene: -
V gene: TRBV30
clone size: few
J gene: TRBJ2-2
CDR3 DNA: TGTGCCTGGAGTGGTGGCTTCGGGGAGCTGTTTTTT
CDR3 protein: CAWSGGFGELFF

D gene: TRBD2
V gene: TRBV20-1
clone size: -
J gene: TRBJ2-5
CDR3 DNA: TGCAGTGCTAGAGGCGGGACTAGCGGGCGTCAAGAGACCCAGTACTTC
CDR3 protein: CSARGGTSGRQETQYF

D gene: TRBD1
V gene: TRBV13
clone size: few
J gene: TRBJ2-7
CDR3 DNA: TGTGCCAGCAGCTCGATGAAGGGGGCTTACGAGCAGTACTTC
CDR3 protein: CASSSMKGAYEQYF

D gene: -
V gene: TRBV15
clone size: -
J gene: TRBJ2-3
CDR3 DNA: TGTGCCACCGGACGTAGAAGCACAGATACGCAGTATTTT
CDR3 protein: CATGRRSTDTQYF

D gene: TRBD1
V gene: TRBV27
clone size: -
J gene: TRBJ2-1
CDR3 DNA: TGTGCCAGCAGTTCCCTATTCCATCCGGGGGGACAGGGTCCCTCATATGAGCAGTTCTTC
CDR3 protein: CASSSLFHPGGQGPSYEQFF

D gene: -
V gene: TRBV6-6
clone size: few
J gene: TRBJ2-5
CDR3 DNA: TGTGCCAGCAGTTGGGGCGTTGAGACCCAGTACTTC
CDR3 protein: CASSWGVETQYF

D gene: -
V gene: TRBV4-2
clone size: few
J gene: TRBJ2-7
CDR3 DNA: TGTGCCAGCAGCCAAGGGGGCGGGCTAGCTGGATACGAGCAGTACTTC
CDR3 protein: CASSQGGGLAGYEQYF

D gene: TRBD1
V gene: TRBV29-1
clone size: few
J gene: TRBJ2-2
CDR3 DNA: TGCAGCGTTGGACAGGGCAAGGGGGAGCTGTTTTTT
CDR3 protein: CSVGQGKGELFF

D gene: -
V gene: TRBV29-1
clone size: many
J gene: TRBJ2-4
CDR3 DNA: TGCAGCGTTTCGGGGACTGCCAAAAACATTCAGTACTTC
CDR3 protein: CSVSGTAKNIQYF

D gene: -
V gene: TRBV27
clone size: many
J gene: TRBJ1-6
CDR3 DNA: TGTGCCAGCAGCTTAGGACATTCACCCCTCCACTTT
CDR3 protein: CASSLGHSPLHF

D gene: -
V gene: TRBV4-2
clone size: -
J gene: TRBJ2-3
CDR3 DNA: TGTGCCAGCAGCCACGACCGGGGTGGCACAGATACGCAGTATTTT
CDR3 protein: CASSHDRGGTDTQYF

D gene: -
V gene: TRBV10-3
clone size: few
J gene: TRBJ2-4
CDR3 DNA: TGTGCCATCAGTGGACAGGCCCTTGACAAGTACTTC
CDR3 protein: CAISGQALDKYF

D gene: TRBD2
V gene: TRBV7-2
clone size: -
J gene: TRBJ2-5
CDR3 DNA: TGTGCCAGCGGCCCCACCGGGACTAGAAGTAACAATGAGCAGTACTTC
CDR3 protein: CASGPTGTRSNNEQYF

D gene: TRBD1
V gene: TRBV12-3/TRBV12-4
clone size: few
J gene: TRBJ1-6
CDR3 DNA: TGTGCCAGCAGCTACTCGAGCGGACAGGGCAATTCACCCCTCCACTTT
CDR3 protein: CASSYSSGQGNSPLHF

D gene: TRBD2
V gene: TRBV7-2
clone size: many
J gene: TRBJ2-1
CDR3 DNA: TGTGCCAGCAGCTTATGGGCTAGCGGTTCCTACAATGAGCAGTTCTTC
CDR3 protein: CASSLWASGSYNEQFF

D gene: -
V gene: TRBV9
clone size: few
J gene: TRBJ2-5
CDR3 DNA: TGTGCCAGCAGCGTAGCTGGCGCAGGAGAGCAGTACTTC
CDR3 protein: CASSVAGAGEQYF

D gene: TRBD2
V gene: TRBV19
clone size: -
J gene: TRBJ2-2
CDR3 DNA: TGTGCCAGTAGTATCGAGCGGGAGAAAATCGGGGAGCTGTTTTTT
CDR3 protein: CASSIEREKIGELFF

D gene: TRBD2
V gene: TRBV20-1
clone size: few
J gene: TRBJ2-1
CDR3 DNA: TGCAGTGCTAGCCCCCTAGCGGGGGAGGGCAATGAGCAGTTCTTC
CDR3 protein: CSASPLAGEGNEQFF

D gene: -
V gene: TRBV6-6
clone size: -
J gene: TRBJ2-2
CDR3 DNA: TGTGCCAGCAGTTACTCAGCTAGAGTCGGGGAGCTGTTTTTT
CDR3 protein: CASSYSARVGELFF

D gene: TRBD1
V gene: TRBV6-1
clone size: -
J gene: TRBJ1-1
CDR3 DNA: TGTGCCAGCAGGGACATATACAGGGGGATGAACACTGAAGCTTTCTTT
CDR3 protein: CASRDIYRGMNTEAFF

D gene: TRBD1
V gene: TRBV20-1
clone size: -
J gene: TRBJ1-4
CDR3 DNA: TGCAGTGCTAGAGATCCTCGACAGGGCGGGGGAGAAAAACTGTTTTTT
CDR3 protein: CSARDPRQGGGEKLFF

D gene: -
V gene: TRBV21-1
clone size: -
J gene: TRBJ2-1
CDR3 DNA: TGTGCCAGCAGCAAAGACAAGGCTAGCAGCAATGAGCAGTTCTTC
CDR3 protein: CASSKDKASSNEQFF

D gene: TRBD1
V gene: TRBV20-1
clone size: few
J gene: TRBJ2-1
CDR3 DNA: TGCAGTGCTCCCATCTGGACAGGGGTCAGGAATGAGCAGTTCTTC
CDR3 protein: CSAPIWTGVRNEQFF

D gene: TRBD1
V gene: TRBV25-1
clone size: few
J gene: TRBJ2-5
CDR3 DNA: TGTGCCAGCAGTGAATATGAAGGGGGCGAACCACAAGAGACCCAGTACTTC
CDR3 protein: CASSEYEGGEPQETQYF

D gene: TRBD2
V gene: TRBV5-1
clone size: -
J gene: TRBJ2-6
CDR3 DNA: TGCGCCAGCAGCTTGGCCTTTGGGGGAGCGGGAACCAACGTCCTGACTTTC
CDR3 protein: CASSLAFGGAGTNVLTF

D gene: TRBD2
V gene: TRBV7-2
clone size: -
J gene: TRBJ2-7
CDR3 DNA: TGTGCCAGCAGCTTAGGGGGGACTAGCCGGACCTACGAGCAGTACTTC
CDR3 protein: CASSLGGTSRTYEQYF

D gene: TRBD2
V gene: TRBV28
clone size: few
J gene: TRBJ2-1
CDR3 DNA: TGTGCCAGCACCCTAACGGGACTAGCGGGGAATTCGTACAATGAGCAGTTCTTC
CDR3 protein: CASTLTGLAGNSYNEQFF

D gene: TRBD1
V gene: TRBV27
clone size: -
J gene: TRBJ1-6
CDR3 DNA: TGTGCCAGCAGTCAATACAGGGGGCGCGGACGGAATTCACCCCTCCACTTT
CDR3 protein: CASSQYRGRGRNSPLHF

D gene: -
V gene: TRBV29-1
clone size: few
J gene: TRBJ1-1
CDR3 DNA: TGCAGCGTACCAGGGGCGGTAAAGTACACTGAAGCTTTCTTT
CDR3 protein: CSVPGAVKYTEAFF

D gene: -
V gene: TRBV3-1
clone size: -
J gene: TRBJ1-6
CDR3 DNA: TGTGCCAGCAGCCGAGTGTTCTCACCCCTCCACTTT
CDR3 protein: CASSRVFSPLHF

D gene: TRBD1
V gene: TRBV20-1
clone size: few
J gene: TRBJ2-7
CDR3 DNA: TGCAGTGCTACCGGACAGGGTTACAATGAGCAGTACTTC
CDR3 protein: CSATGQGYNEQYF

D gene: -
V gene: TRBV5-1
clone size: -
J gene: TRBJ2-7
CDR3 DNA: TGCGCCAGCAGCGGACAGACGAGCTCCTACGAGCAGTACTTC
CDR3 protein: CASSGQTSSYEQYF

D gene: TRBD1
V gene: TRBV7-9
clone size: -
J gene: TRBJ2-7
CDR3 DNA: TGTGCCAGCAGCTTATTACCTTACCGGGACAGGGGGGAGGTCGAGCAGTACTTC
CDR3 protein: CASSLLPYRDRGEVEQYF

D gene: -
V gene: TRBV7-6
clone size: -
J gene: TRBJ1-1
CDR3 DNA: TGTGCCAGCAGCTTACCAAACATAGGGGGAAATAGCACTGAAGCTTTCTTT
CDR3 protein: CASSLPNIGGNSTEAFF

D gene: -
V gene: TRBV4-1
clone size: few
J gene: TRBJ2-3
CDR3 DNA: TGCGCCAGCAGCCAAGTCCCTTTCACAGATACGCAGTATTTT
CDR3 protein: CASSQVPFTDTQYF

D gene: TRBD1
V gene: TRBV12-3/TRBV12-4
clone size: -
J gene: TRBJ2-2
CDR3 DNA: TGTGCCAGCAGTTTACTGTCCAGGGGGCCCGGGGAGCTGTTTTTT
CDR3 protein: CASSLLSRGPGELFF